This T cell receptor beta chain derives from a study of liver allograft versus peripheral blood T cells. Study in general: Comparisons were made between T cell receptor repertoires found in transplanted livers and those circulating in recipients' peripheral blood. General study findings and limits: Reportedly, liver allograft T cell receptor repertoires differed from peripheral blood ones.

TCRdb redid the calling of the reads with MiXCR, one entry per CDR3 protein. The sample has 8,500 to 10,000 distinct CDR3 sequences, 20% to 30% seen once. This clonotype was seen at least ten times. Its antigen is unknown. This CDR3 has 13 residues. The V end was cut by 5 bases, the J end by 6 bases, with 11 bases between. Germline CDR1 is MDHEN and CDR2 is SYDVKM. The rearrangement joins TRBV28 to TRBJ1-5, with D maybe TRBD1 (5 bases). This receptor was obtained from a human patient who had a liver transplant. The graft donor may have contributed some T cells. The CDR3 region is CASSGGGSQPQHF. CDR3 in DNA: TGTGCCAGCAGTGGGGGTGGATCTCAGCCCCAGCATTTT.